The next 7 T cell receptor beta chains were all read from a single sample in a study of synovial regulatory T cells in juvenile arthritis. The protocol was immunoSEQ multiplex PCR, while the TCRdb copy is restricted to in-frame clones and leaves out a portion. The sample has around 9,600 clones. What was sequenced was Treg cells from blood. Regarding subset: remaining (HLA-DR-negative) circulating blood Treg cells. The receptors here all came from a donor aged 2-29 years with juvenile idiopathic arthritis.

The chain recombines TRBV6-5 with TRBJ1-5; TCRdb's assignment of TRBD1 cannot be checked, as there is no DNA. Germline assignment: CDR1 MNHEY and CDR2 SVGAGI. The CDR3 is 15 amino acids. No coding sequence is recorded. This CDR3 is CASSPNRGLGQPQHF.

The rearrangement uses TRBV11-2 and TRBJ1-1. This CDR3 is 11 amino acids long. The record lacks a DNA sequence. Germline V lookup: CDR1 SGHAT, CDR2 FQNNGV. CDR3: CASSFRLVAFF.

This chain connects TRBV19 to TRBJ1-2. The CDR3 loop spans 12 amino acids. The DNA is unrecorded. Germline-derived CDR1 and CDR2 are LNHDA and SQIVND (reference sequence). The CDR3 is CASSTRIPGYTF.

The gene calls are TRBV18 and TRBJ1-1. Germline CDR1 KGHSH, CDR2 LQKENI. The CDR3 loop spans 16 amino acids. DNA is not recorded here. CDR3: CASSTGTGRLNTEAFF.

The chain uses TRBV7-2 and TRBJ1-4; as DNA is missing, the TRBD1 call by TCRdb cannot be tested. The V gene's germline CDR1 is SGHTA and CDR2 FQGNSA. This CDR3 is built from 16 residues. DNA for this receptor is not on file. The CDR3 is CASSLGQGAWSGKLFF.

By frequency, this clone registers medium-sized. The chain recombines TRBV18 with TRBJ2-2; TCRdb's assignment of TRBD2 cannot be checked, as there is no DNA. CDR1 is KGHSH and CDR2 is LQKENI in the germline V gene. The CDR3 spans 15 residues. No nucleotide data were recorded. The CDR3 loop is CASSPTIANTGELFF. The complete variable domain, with remaining parts taken from reference TRBV18 and TRBJ2-2, reads NAGVMQNPRHLVRRRGQEARLRCSPMKGHSHVYWYRQLPEEGLKFMVYLQKENIIDESGMPKERFSAEFPKEGPSILRIQQVVRGDSAAYFCASSPTIANTGELFFGEGSRLTVL.

The genes are TRBV9 and TRBJ2-5; the D call from TCRdb, TRBD2, cannot be confirmed without DNA. The CDR3 runs 15 residues. No DNA accompanies this entry. Germline CDR1 reads SGDLS; CDR2 reads YYNGEE. CDR3 loop: CASSVSGRTQETQYF.